This T cell receptor beta chain came from a study of cytomegalovirus exposure and HLA in healthy donors. Across the study: In a previous analysis, 95 million to 130 million unique TCR beta sequences were found from 170 million or so T cells. HLA-typed donors contributed some 85 million unique TCRs, which were held in an early data release. Notes on the study in general: HLA-A and HLA-B allele assignments for most subjects were reportedly predicted accurately using TCR beta sequences.

Turning to this clone: The antigen remains unidentified.

The PCR ran on 60 Vbeta and 13 Jbeta primers. TCRdb's table, derived via immunoSEQ multiplex PCR, lists solely in-frame clones and lacks some. The table includes fewer than 45,000 clones, roughly 90% detected once. Donors showed nominal health when sampled, although they likely had unrecorded immune exposures. The specimen sequenced was PBMCs. The TCR comes from a woman younger than 30 in good health and CMV-seronegative.

The CDR3 sequence: CAWRWGGVTDTQYF. CDR3 nucleotides: TGTGCCTGGAGATGGGGGGGGGTAACAGATACGCAGTATTTT. The chain couples TRBV30 to TRBJ2-3, with 7 bases that match TRBD2. CDR1 and CDR2 from the germline V gene are GTSNPN and SVGIG (reference sequence). V trimming: 3 bases; J trimming: 3 bases; junction bases outside the gene matches: 6. This CDR3 comprises 14 residues.